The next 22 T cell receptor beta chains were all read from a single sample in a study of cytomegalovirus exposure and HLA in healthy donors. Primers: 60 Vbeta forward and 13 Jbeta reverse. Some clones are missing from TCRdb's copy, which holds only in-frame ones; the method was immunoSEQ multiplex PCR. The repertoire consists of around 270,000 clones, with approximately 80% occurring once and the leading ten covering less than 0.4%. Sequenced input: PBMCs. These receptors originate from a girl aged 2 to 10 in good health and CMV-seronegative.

The CDR3 region is CASSLAASGGSETQYF. The CDR3 nucleotides are TGCGCCAGCAGCTTGGCTGCTAGCGGGGGTTCCGAGACCCAGTACTTC. This chain joins TRBV5-1 and TRBJ2-5, with 10 bases aligning to TRBD2. With V trimmed by 0 bases and J by 5 bases, 7 bases remained unmatched. The germline V gene encodes CDR1 SGHRS and CDR2 YFSETQ. This CDR3 comprises 16 residues.

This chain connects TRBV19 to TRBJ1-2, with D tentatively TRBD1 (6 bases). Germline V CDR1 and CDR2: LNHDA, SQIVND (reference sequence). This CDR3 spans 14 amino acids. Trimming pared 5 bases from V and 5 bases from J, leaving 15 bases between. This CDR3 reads CASSWTSGTYGYTF. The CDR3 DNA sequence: TGTGCCAGTAGTTGGACAAGCGGGACATATGGCTACACCTTC.

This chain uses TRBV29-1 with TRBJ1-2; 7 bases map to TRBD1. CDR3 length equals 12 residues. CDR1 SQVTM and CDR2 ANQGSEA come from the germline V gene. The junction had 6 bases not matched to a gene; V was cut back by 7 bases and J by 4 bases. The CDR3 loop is CSGRQGSYGYTF. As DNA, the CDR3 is TGCAGCGGTCGACAGGGTTCCTATGGCTACACCTTC.

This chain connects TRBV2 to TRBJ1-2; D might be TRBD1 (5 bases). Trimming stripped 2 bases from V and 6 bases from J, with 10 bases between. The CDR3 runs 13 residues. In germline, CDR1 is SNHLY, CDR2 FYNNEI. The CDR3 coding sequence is TGTGCCAGCAGTGAATGGAGGGGAGATGGCTACACCTTC. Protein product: CASSEWRGDGYTF.

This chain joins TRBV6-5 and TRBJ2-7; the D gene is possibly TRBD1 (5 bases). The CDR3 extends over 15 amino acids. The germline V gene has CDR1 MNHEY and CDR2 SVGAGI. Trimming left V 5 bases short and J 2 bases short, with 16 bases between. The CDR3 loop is CASSARPGPPYEQYF. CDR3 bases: TGTGCCAGCAGTGCCCGACCAGGGCCCCCCTACGAGCAGTACTTC.

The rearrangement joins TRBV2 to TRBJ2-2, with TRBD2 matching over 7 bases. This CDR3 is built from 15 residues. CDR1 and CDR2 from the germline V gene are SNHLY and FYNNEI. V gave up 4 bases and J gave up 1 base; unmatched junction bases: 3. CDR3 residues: CASSGGTMNTGELFF. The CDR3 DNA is TGTGCCAGCAGTGGTGGGACTATGAACACCGGGGAGCTGTTTTTT.

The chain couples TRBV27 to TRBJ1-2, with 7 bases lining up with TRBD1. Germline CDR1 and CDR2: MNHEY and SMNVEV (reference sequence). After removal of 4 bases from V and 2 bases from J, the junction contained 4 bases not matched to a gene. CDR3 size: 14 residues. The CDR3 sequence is CASSSRGVNYGYTF. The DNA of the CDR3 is TGTGCCAGCAGTTCCAGGGGGGTAAACTATGGCTACACCTTC.

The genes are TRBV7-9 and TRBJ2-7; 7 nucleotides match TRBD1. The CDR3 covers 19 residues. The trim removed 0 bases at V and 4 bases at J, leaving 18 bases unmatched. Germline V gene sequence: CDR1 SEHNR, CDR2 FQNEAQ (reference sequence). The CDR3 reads CASSLATVMDRLKMYEQYF. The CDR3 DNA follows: TGTGCCAGCAGCTTAGCTACGGTGATGGACAGGCTTAAAATGTACGAGCAGTACTTC.

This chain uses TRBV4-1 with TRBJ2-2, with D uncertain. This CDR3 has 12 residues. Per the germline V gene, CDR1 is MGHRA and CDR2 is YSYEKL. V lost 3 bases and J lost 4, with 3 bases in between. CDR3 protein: CASSHLTGELFF. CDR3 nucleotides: TGCGCCAGCAGCCACCTCACCGGGGAGCTGTTTTTT.

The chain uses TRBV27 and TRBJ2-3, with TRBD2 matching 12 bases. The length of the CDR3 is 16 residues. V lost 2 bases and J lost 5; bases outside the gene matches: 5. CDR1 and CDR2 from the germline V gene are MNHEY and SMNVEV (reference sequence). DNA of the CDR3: TGTGCCAGCAGTTTAACTAGCGGGAGGAGGGGAGATACGCAGTATTTT. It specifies CASSLTSGRRGDTQYF.

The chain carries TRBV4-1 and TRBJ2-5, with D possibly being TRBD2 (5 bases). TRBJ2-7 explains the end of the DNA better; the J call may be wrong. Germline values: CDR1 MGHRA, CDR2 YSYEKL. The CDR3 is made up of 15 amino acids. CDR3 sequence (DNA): TGCGCCAGCAGCCTAGAAAGAGTGGGAGACTACGAGCAGTACTTC. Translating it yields CASSLERVGDYEQYF.

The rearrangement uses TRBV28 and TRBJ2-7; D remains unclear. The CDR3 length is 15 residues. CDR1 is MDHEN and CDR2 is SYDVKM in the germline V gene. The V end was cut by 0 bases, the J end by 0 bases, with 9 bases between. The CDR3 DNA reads TGTGCCAGCAGTTTATGGGCAGGTAGCTCCTACGAGCAGTACTTC. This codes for CASSLWAGSSYEQYF.

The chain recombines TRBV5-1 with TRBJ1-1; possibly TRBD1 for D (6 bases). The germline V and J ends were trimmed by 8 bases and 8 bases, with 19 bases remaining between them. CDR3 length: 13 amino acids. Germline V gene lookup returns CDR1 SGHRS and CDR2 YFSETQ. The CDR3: CARNSSQGAEAFF. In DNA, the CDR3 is TGCGCCAGAAACTCTTCACAGGGAGCCGAAGCTTTCTTT.

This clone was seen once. This chain's CDR3 is CASSDRSSGANVLTF. CDR3 bases: TGTGCCAGCAGTGACAGATCTTCTGGGGCCAACGTCCTGACTTTC. The chain couples TRBV28 to TRBJ2-6, with D possibly TRBD1 on 5 matching bases. The CDR3 is made up of 15 amino acids. V was cut by 5 bases and J by 1 base, with 9 bases left in between. Germline assignment: CDR1 MDHEN and CDR2 SYDVKM.

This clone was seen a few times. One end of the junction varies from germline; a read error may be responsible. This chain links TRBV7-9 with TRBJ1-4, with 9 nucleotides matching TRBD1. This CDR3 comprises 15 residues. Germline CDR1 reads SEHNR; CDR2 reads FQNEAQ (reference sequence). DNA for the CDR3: TGTTCCAGCAGCGAAATAGGGACAGGGTTAGAAAAACTGTTTTTT. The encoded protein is CSSSEIGTGLEKLFF.

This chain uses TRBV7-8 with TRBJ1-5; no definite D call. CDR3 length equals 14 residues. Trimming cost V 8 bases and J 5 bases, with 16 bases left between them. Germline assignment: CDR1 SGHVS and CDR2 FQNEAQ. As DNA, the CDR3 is TGTGCCAGCTCGCATGACGGGAGGTATCAGCCCCAGCATTTT. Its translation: CASSHDGRYQPQHF.

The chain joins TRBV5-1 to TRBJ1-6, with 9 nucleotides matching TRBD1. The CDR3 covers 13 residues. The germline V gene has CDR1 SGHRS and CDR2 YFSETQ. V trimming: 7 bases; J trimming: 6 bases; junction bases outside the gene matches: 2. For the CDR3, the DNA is TGCGCCAGCGGGACAGGGAGTAATTCACCCCTCCACTTT. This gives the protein CASGTGSNSPLHF.

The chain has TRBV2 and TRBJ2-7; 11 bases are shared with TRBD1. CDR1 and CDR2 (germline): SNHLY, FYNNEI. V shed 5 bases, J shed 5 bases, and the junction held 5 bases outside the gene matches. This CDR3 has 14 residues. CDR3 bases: TGTGCCAGCAGTTCCGGGACAGGGGGAAACGAGCAGTACTTC. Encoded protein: CASSSGTGGNEQYF.

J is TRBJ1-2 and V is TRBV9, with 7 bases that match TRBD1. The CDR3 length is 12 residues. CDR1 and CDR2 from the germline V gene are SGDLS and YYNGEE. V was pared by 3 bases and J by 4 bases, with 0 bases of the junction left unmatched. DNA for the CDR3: TGTGCCAGCAGCGACAGGGGCTATGGCTACACCTTC. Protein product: CASSDRGYGYTF.

As DNA, the CDR3 is TGCAGCGAATACAAGCGGACTGAAGCTTTCTTT. Translating gives CSEYKRTEAFF. The chain recombines TRBV29-1 with TRBJ1-1; unclear D gene. The CDR3 has 11 amino acids. The germline gives CDR1 SQVTM, CDR2 ANQGSEA. V shed 7 bases and J shed 5 bases, with 11 bases lying between them. The full variable domain, rest sourced from reference TRBV29-1 and TRBJ1-1, is SAVISQKPSRDICQRGTSLTIQCQVDSQVTMMFWYRQQPGQSLTLIATANQGSEATYESGFVIDKFPISRPNLTFSTLTVSNMSPEDSSIYLCSEYKRTEAFFGQGTRLTVV.

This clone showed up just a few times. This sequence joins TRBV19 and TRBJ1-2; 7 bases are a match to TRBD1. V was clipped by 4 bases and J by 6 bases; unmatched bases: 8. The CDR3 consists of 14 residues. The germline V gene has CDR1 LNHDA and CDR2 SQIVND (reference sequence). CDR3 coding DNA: TGTGCCAGTAGTACGATCACAGGGGATCATGGCTACACCTTC. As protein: CASSTITGDHGYTF.

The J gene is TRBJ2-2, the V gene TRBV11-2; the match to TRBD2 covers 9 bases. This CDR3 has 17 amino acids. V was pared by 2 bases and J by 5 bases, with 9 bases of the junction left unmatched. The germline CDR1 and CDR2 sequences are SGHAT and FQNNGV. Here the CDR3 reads CASSLNLAGWSTGELFF. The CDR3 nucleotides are TGTGCCAGCAGCTTAAATCTAGCGGGATGGAGTACCGGGGAGCTGTTTTTT. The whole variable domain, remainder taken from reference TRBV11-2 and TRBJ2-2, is EAGVAQSPRYKIIEKRQSVAFWCNPISGHATLYWYQQILGQGPKLLIQFQNNGVVDDSQLPKDRFSAERLKGVDSTLKIQPAKLEDSAVYLCASSLNLAGWSTGELFFGEGSRLTVL.